This T cell receptor (beta chain) was sequenced in a study of T-cell memory formation after mild COVID-19. Study context: TCR clustering was largely donor specific.

One entry per CDR3 protein results from TCRdb running MiXCR on the 5' RACE reads. The table lists about 350,000 distinct CDR3 sequences, around 15% of them singletons, with 20% to 25% in the top ten. CDR1 and CDR2 (germline): MDHEN, SYDVKM. The ends lost 5 bases at V and 1 base at J; junction bases unmatched: 8. The length of the CDR3 is 16 residues. The source is a man between 18 and 35 years old who had mild COVID-19 (a few samples of this study predate the infection). Cell type and time point are not known. The chain has TRBV28 and TRBJ2-3; 8 bases are shared with TRBD1. Sample: PBMCs or a T cell subset sorted from them (not recorded which). The CDR3 coding sequence is TGTGCCAGCAGTCTTCAGGGGGCGCCGGGCACAGATACGCAGTATTTT. Residues: CASSLQGAPGTDTQYF.